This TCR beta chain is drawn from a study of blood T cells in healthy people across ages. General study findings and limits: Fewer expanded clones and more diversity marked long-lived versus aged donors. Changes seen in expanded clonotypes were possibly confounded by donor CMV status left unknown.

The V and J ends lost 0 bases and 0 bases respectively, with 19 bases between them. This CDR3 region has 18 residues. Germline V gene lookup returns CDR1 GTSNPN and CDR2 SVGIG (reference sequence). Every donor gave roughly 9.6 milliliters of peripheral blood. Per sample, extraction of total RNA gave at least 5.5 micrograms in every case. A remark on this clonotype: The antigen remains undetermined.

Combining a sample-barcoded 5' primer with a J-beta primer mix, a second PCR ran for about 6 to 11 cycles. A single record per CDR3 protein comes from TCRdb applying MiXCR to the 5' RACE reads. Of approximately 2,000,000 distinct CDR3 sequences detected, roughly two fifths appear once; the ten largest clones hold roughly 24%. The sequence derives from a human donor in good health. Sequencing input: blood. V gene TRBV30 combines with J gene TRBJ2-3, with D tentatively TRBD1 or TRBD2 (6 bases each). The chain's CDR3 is CAWSVRGAHRSSTDTQYF. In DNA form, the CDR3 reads TGTGCCTGGAGTGTGAGGGGGGCCCACCGATCTAGCACAGATACGCAGTATTTT.